Below, one TCR beta chain is given with its context. Antigen specificity is unknown. The junction and the germline gene differ at one end; a read error may be behind it. The sample belongs to a study of T cell responses to AZD1222 COVID-19 vaccine. General study findings and limits: Donors, mostly white British, included more females; clonal diversity was possibly underestimated. In the spike-specific TCR repertoire, nearly half reportedly target unmutated variant regions.

Data came from immunoSEQ multiplex PCR; TCRdb stores just in-frame clones and leaves some out. Of about 200,000 clones listed, about 89% are singletons. CDR1 is LNHDA and CDR2 is SQIVND in the germline V gene (reference sequence). This CDR3 is 13 amino acids long. The receptor's source is an adult who received the AZD1222 COVID-19 vaccine. The V gene is TRBV19, the J gene TRBJ1-6; 7 positions match TRBD1. This material consisted of peripheral blood, taken 28 days after the second AZD1222 dose. For the CDR3, the DNA is TGTGCCAGTAGTATGGGACAGCATTCAACCCTCCACTTT. It translates to CASSMGQHSTLHF.